This paragraph reports one T cell receptor beta chain. V gave up 1 base and J gave up 3 bases, with 13 bases separating them. Germline V gives CDR1 LGHNA, CDR2 YSLEER. The CDR3 is made up of 16 amino acids. The data stem from a study of CD8 T cells in Susac syndrome. Sequencing of TCR beta was performed on blood CD8+ T cells and on blood CD4+ T cells. Random hexamers were used to reverse transcribe the RNA input (about 0.5 to 1 ug). Multiplex PCR with immunoSEQ amplified the TCR beta CDR3 across 54 Vbeta and 13 Jbeta. TCRdb re-derived calls from the immunoSEQ multiplex PCR reads in MiXCR, one entry per CDR3 protein. The repertoire has 330,000 or so distinct CDR3 sequences, about 91% of them found once; the top ten carry around 0.18%.

This clonotype originated in a human donor with multiple sclerosis. This rearrangement joins TRBV4-3 to TRBJ2-1; D possibly matches TRBD1 or TRBD2 (5 bases each). Sequencing was done on a sample of CD8+ T cells from PBMCs. The CDR3 sequence: CASSQGGPMSYNEQFF. CDR3 nucleotides: TGCGCCAGCAGCCAAGGGGGACCCATGAGCTACAATGAGCAGTTCTTC.